This entry is about one TCR beta chain. Antigen specificity is unknown. This entry belongs to a study of T cell repertoires in cytomegalovirus infection. CDR3 size: 16 residues. The V gene end was trimmed by 6 bases and the J gene end by 0 bases; junction bases not matched to a gene: 8. Germline lookup yields CDR1 SNHLY and CDR2 FYNNEI. TCRdb re-called the reads with MiXCR, one entry per CDR3 protein. Of around 770,000 distinct CDR3 sequences in the sample, 25% to 35% were seen once. The gene calls are TRBV2 and TRBJ2-7; 10 nucleotides line up with TRBD2. The input for sequencing was cultured CD8+ T cells from PBMCs, taken from culture after CMV antigen stimulation. This clonotype was obtained from a human donor in good health (CMV status not recorded). Some clones in this sample may be carry-over from other donors' samples. The CDR3 is CASSPGLAVSSYEQYV. The CDR3 nucleotides are TGTGCCAGCAGCCCTGGACTAGCGGTTAGCTCCTACGAGCAGTACGTC.